The entry below describes one TCR beta chain. This sample stems from a study of shared T cell receptors in the human thymus. This CDR3 comprises 14 residues. Between the trimmed V and J ends, which lost 7 bases and 2 bases, there was a span of 14 bases. The germline CDR1 and CDR2 sequences are SGHRS and YFSETQ. The table came from immunoSEQ multiplex PCR; TCRdb's copy has only in-frame clones and leaves some out. This sample has 600,000 or so clones, with 87% found just once. These data are also associated with another study on human thymus T cells.

The rearrangement uses TRBV5-1 and TRBJ2-3; D might be TRBD1 (6 bases). The receptor was derived from a boy in the first two years of life with a congenital heart defect. Sequencing was performed on thymocytes. CDR3 in amino acids: CASGPGTLTDTQYF. The CDR3 coding sequence is TGCGCCAGCGGACCCGGGACACTCACAGATACGCAGTATTTT. The full variable domain, completed using reference TRBV5-1 and TRBJ2-3, is KAGVTQTPRYLIKTRGQQVTLSCSPISGHRSVSWYQQTPGQGLQFLFEYFSETQRNKGNFPGRFSGRQFSNSRSEMNVSTLELGDSALYLCASGPGTLTDTQYFGPGTRLTVL.